Below, 29 T cell receptor beta chains from the same sample are listed, as sequenced in a study of T cell responses to AZD1222 COVID-19 vaccine. Profiling relied on immunoSEQ multiplex PCR, and the TCRdb table lists in-frame clones only, not all of them. The sample yields roughly 120,000 clones, about nine tenths seen once. Sequencing used peripheral blood, obtained on day 0 of AZD1222 vaccination. These TCRs come from an adult in good health.

This sequence joins TRBV7-8 and TRBJ2-7, with unresolved D. CDR1 is SGHVS, CDR2 FQNEAQ, per germline. The CDR3 extends over 12 amino acids. The V gene lost 1 base and the J gene lost 1 base, with 2 bases spanning the gap. The DNA for the CDR3 is TGTGCCAGCAGCTTAGGATCCTACGAGCAGTACTTC. It yields the protein CASSLGSYEQYF.

CDR3: CASSQYGGTQENNQPQHF. CDR3 sequence (DNA): TGCGCCAGCAGCCAGTATGGGGGGACCCAAGAAAACAATCAGCCCCAGCATTTT. The V and J genes are TRBV4-1 and TRBJ1-5; TRBD1 is a possible D gene (5 bases). The CDR3 covers 18 residues. Germline CDR1 and CDR2: MGHRA and YSYEKL. Trimming removed 3 bases at V and 3 bases at J, with 21 bases between.

The chain recombines TRBV19 with TRBJ1-2; no clear D gene. Trimming took 5 bases from V and 0 from J, leaving 7 bases between them. There are 13 residues in the CDR3. Germline CDR1 is LNHDA and CDR2 is SQIVND (reference sequence). The CDR3 sequence is CASSPGPNYGYTF. The CDR3, as DNA: TGTGCCAGTAGTCCAGGACCTAACTATGGCTACACCTTC.

The CDR3 sequence is CASSERRDSTNYGYTF. CDR3 sequence (DNA): TGTGCCAGCAGCGAACGCCGGGACAGTACTAACTATGGCTACACCTTC. The chain recombines TRBV5-6 with TRBJ1-2; 7 bases agree with TRBD1. With V trimmed by 4 bases and J by 0 bases, 9 bases remained unmatched. The CDR3 loop spans 16 amino acids. From germline, CDR1 is SGHDT and CDR2 YYEEEE.

The gene calls are TRBV30 and TRBJ1-6, with 7 bases fitting TRBD1. The ends lost 4 bases at V and 4 bases at J; junction bases unmatched: 10. CDR1 GTSNPN and CDR2 SVGIG come from the germline V gene (reference sequence). The CDR3 is made up of 16 amino acids. The CDR3 DNA sequence: TGTGCCTGGAATCCAGAGAGGGACAGTTATAATTCACCCCTCCACTTT. Its protein is CAWNPERDSYNSPLHF.

This clone was detected only once. J is TRBJ2-7 and V is TRBV6-5; 8 bases line up with TRBD1. The CDR3 contains 14 residues. Germline CDR1 is MNHEY and CDR2 is SVGAGI. V dropped 2 bases and J dropped 1; count of bases not matched to a gene: 1. CDR3 in DNA: TGTGCCAGCAGTTACGACAGGGGATCCTACGAGCAGTACTTC. This encodes CASSYDRGSYEQYF.

This sequence joins TRBV5-8 and TRBJ1-5; D gene unclear. Germline V gives CDR1 SGHTS, CDR2 YDEGEE. V was shortened by 4 bases and J by 6 bases, with 11 bases between the two germline ends. This CDR3 is 13 amino acids long. CDR3: CASSRVAAQPQHF. CDR3 coding DNA: TGTGCCAGCAGCCGGGTGGCGGCTCAGCCCCAGCATTTT.

The sample holds a few counts of this clone. This rearrangement joins TRBV2 to TRBJ1-5, with D possibly TRBD1 on 6 matching bases. V was cut by 5 bases and J by 4 bases, with 12 bases left in between. This CDR3 region has 14 residues. Germline V lookup: CDR1 SNHLY, CDR2 FYNNEI. CDR3 protein: CASSKGQANQPQHF. The CDR3 DNA reads as TGTGCCAGCAGTAAGGGACAAGCAAATCAGCCCCAGCATTTT. Complete variable domain (other parts from reference TRBV2 and TRBJ1-5): EPEVTQTPSHQVTQMGQEVILRCVPISNHLYFYWYRQILGQKVEFLVSFYNNEISEKSEIFDDQFSVERPDGSNFTLKIRSTKLEDSAMYFCASSKGQANQPQHFGDGTRLSIL.

V gene TRBV27 combines with J gene TRBJ2-1; TRBD2 might be the D (5 bases). The germline gives CDR1 MNHEY, CDR2 SMNVEV (reference sequence). This CDR3 comprises 13 residues. V gave up 0 bases and J gave up 8 bases, with 8 bases separating them. CDR3 nucleotides: TGTGCCAGCAGTTTATCCACCGGGGATGAGCAGTTCTTC. Its translation is CASSLSTGDEQFF.

This chain links TRBV10-3 with TRBJ1-4; D is possibly TRBD1 (5 bases). Between the trimmed V and J ends, which lost 6 bases and 0 bases, there was a span of 11 bases. The CDR3 loop spans 15 amino acids. Germline V CDR1 and CDR2: ENHRY, SYGVKD. In DNA, the CDR3 is TGTGCCATCAGCCGCGAGGGGTCAACTAATGAAAAACTGTTTTTT. It codes for CAISREGSTNEKLFF.

This clone has only a few counts. The chain joins TRBV5-1 to TRBJ1-5; D is perhaps TRBD1 (6 bases). The CDR3 length is 14 residues. Germline V gives CDR1 SGHRS, CDR2 YFSETQ. Trimming stripped 1 base from V and 7 bases from J, with 12 bases between. The CDR3, as DNA: TGCGCCAGCAGCTTGAATTTCAGGGGCCAGCCCCAGCATTTT. This codes for CASSLNFRGQPQHF. The variable domain in full, with the rest retrieved from reference TRBV5-1 and TRBJ1-5, is KAGVTQTPRYLIKTRGQQVTLSCSPISGHRSVSWYQQTPGQGLQFLFEYFSETQRNKGNFPGRFSGRQFSNSRSEMNVSTLELGDSALYLCASSLNFRGQPQHFGDGTRLSIL.

The chain recombines TRBV12-5 with TRBJ1-5, with 8 bases lining up with TRBD1. The CDR3 runs 16 residues. Germline V gene data show CDR1 as LGHNT and CDR2 as FRNRAP. The V and J ends lost 1 base and 1 base, in that order; junction bases with no gene match: 3. This CDR3 is CASGLARQGSNQPQHF. The CDR3 bases are TGTGCTAGTGGTTTGGCCCGACAGGGGAGCAATCAGCCCCAGCATTTT.

V usage is TRBV14 and J usage is TRBJ2-7; no firm D call. The CDR3 sequence is 17 residues long. V shed 1 base and J shed 1 base, with 17 bases lying between them. Germline V CDR1 and CDR2: SGHDN, FVKESK. The CDR3: CASSQAIGYERSYEQYF. In DNA, the CDR3 is TGTGCCAGCAGCCAAGCAATCGGGTACGAAAGATCCTACGAGCAGTACTTC.

This chain joins TRBV3-1 (or the pseudogene TRBV3-2) and TRBJ1-2; possibly TRBD1 for D (6 bases). The CDR3 consists of 16 residues. Trimming shortened V by 4 bases and J by 5 bases, and 20 bases separated the two germline ends. The germline V gene encodes CDR1 LGHDT and CDR2 YNNKEL (reference sequence). The CDR3 is CASSRRTVGGLYGYTF. The DNA for the CDR3 is TGTGCCAGCAGCCGCAGGACAGTGGGGGGCCTTTATGGCTACACCTTC.

The chain combines TRBV9 with TRBJ1-2; tentatively, D is TRBD1 (5 bases). This CDR3 comprises 17 residues. V was cut by 2 bases and J by 0 bases, with 17 bases left in between. CDR1 and CDR2 from the germline V gene are SGDLS and YYNGEE. In DNA form, the CDR3 reads TGTGCCAGCAGCGTCCCTCGGGACGATATTACTAACTATGGCTACACCTTC. The encoded protein is CASSVPRDDITNYGYTF.

The chain uses TRBV7-2 and TRBJ2-7; TRBD2 agrees at 13 bases. After removal of 5 bases from V and 2 bases from J, the junction contained 6 bases not matched to a gene. This CDR3 is 16 amino acids long. From germline, CDR1 is SGHTA and CDR2 FQGNSA. The CDR3 here is CASSPSGTSGAYEQYF. The DNA of the CDR3 is TGTGCCAGCAGCCCAAGCGGGACTAGCGGGGCCTACGAGCAGTACTTC. Filled out from reference TRBV7-2 and TRBJ2-7, the complete variable domain reads GAGVSQSPSNKVTEKGKDVELRCDPISGHTALYWYRQSLGQGLEFLIYFQGNSAPDKSGLPSDRFSAERTGGSVSTLTIQRTQQEDSAVYLCASSPSGTSGAYEQYFGPGTRLTVT.

V usage is TRBV30 and J usage is TRBJ1-1, with TRBD1 matching 8 bases. Germline loops: CDR1 GTSNPN, CDR2 SVGIG (reference sequence). Germline trimming cut 0 bases from V and 11 bases from J; bases unmatched to any gene: 8. This CDR3 is 13 amino acids long. The CDR3 sequence: CAWSVLGQAAAFF. In DNA, the CDR3 is TGTGCCTGGAGTGTCCTGGGACAGGCGGCCGCTTTCTTT. Filled out from reference TRBV30 and TRBJ1-1, the complete variable domain reads SQTIHQWPATLVQPVGSPLSLECTVEGTSNPNLYWYRQAAGRGLQLLFYSVGIGQISSEVPQNLSASRPQDRQFILSSKKLLLSDSGFYLCAWSVLGQAAAFFGQGTRLTVV.

The gene calls are TRBV15 and TRBJ2-1; TRBD2 matches at 8 bases. Germline loops: CDR1 LNHNV, CDR2 YYDKDF (reference sequence). The J segment lost 10 bases and the V segment lost 6 bases, leaving 11 bases of the junction unmatched. The CDR3 totals 14 residues. CDR3 sequence (DNA): TGTGCCACCAGACCTCCGGGACTAGGAGTCGAGCAGTTCTTC. Amino acids: CATRPPGLGVEQFF.

The chain has TRBV7-8 and TRBJ2-7; D perhaps matches TRBD2 (7 bases). The CDR3 is 14 residues long. Trimming shortened V by 2 bases and J by 3 bases, and 11 bases separated the two germline ends. Germline lookup yields CDR1 SGHVS and CDR2 FQNEAQ. CDR3 protein: CASSLYGGLYEQYF. CDR3 nucleotides: TGTGCCAGCAGCTTATACGGGGGGCTCTACGAGCAGTACTTC.

The CDR3 reads CASSFPIAGTGELFF. The CDR3, as DNA: TGTGCCAGCAGTTTCCCCATCGCGGGAACCGGGGAGCTGTTTTTT. V gene TRBV27 combines with J gene TRBJ2-2; a possible D gene is TRBD2 (6 bases). CDR1 is MNHEY, CDR2 SMNVEV, per germline (reference sequence). This CDR3 is 15 amino acids long. Trimming stripped 3 bases from V and 5 bases from J, with 13 bases between.

To note about this clone: This same CDR3 is encoded by further DNA sequences in the sample. The chain joins TRBV3-1 (or the pseudogene TRBV3-2) to TRBJ2-7; D gene unclear. Trimming shortened V by 4 bases and J by 0 bases, and 1 base separated the two germline ends. Looked up from germline, CDR1 is LGHDT and CDR2 is YNNKEL (reference sequence). The CDR3 sequence is 11 residues long. The CDR3 spells CASSRSYEQYF. The CDR3 region has the DNA TGTGCCAGCAGCCGCTCCTACGAGCAGTACTTC.

This sequence joins TRBV2 and TRBJ2-7, with D perhaps matching TRBD1 or TRBD2 (5 bases each). The CDR3 totals 13 residues. Germline loops: CDR1 SNHLY, CDR2 FYNNEI. V was pared by 0 bases and J by 5 bases, with 8 bases between. CDR3 nucleotides: TGTGCCAGCAGTGAAGCTCAGGGACACGAGCAGTACTTC. It codes for CASSEAQGHEQYF.

The V call is TRBV6-5, the J call TRBJ2-2, with D unclear. There are 15 residues in the CDR3. V lost 3 bases and J lost 3, with 11 bases in between. Germline CDR1 and CDR2: MNHEY and SVGAGI. The CDR3 DNA is TGTGCCAGCAGTTATCAGAGCACCTACACCGGGGAGCTGTTTTTT. Amino acids: CASSYQSTYTGELFF.

The CDR3 region has the DNA TGTGCCAGCAGCTCTCGTGCAGCGGCTGGCTACACCTTC. Translated, it gives CASSSRAAAGYTF. This chain connects TRBV7-2 to TRBJ1-2; no firm D call. The CDR3 loop spans 13 amino acids. Germline assignment: CDR1 SGHTA and CDR2 FQGNSA. The V end lost 4 bases, the J end lost 7 bases, and 13 bases lay between the germline ends.

This clone came up a few times. The chain combines TRBV11-3 with TRBJ2-1, with D maybe TRBD1 (6 bases). The CDR3 length is 17 residues. Germline CDR1 and CDR2: SGHNT and YENEEA. V dropped 1 base and J dropped 4 bases, with 17 bases sitting between them. CDR3 loop: CASSLGLVAGDYNEQFF. CDR3 DNA sequence: TGTGCCAGCAGCTTAGGGTTGGTGGCAGGGGATTACAATGAGCAGTTCTTC. Filled out from reference TRBV11-3 and TRBJ2-1, the complete variable domain reads EAGVVQSPRYKIIEKKQPVAFWCNPISGHNTLYWYLQNLGQGPELLIRYENEEAVDDSQLPKDRFSAERLKGVDSTLKIQPAELGDSAVYLCASSLGLVAGDYNEQFFGPGTRLTVL.

The chain joins TRBV24-1 to TRBJ2-3, with 9 bases aligning to TRBD2. The germline gives CDR1 KGHDR, CDR2 SFDVKD. The CDR3 extends over 15 amino acids. V gave up 5 bases and J gave up 4 bases; unmatched junction bases: 6. The chain's CDR3 is CATSAAGGRADTQYF. The CDR3 nucleotides read TGTGCCACCAGTGCCGCGGGGGGGCGAGCAGATACGCAGTATTTT.

V and J are TRBV2 and TRBJ1-1; unclear D gene. The V gene lost 2 bases and the J gene lost 3 bases, with 10 bases spanning the gap. This CDR3 is 14 amino acids long. Germline-derived CDR1 and CDR2 are SNHLY and FYNNEI. CDR3 coding DNA: TGTGCCAGCAGTGAACGGGGTTCATACACTGAAGCTTTCTTT. Its translation is CASSERGSYTEAFF.

The V and J genes are TRBV3-1 (or the pseudogene TRBV3-2) and TRBJ1-5; 8 nucleotides line up with TRBD1. This CDR3 contains 14 residues. V lost 6 bases to trimming and J lost 4 bases; unmatched junction nucleotides: 5. Germline V gene data show CDR1 as LGHDT and CDR2 as YNNKEL (reference sequence). The CDR3 sequence: CASRQTGENQPQHF. CDR3 bases: TGTGCCAGCAGACAGACAGGGGAAAATCAGCCCCAGCATTTT.

The chain uses TRBV11-2 and TRBJ2-7, with 8 bases fitting TRBD1. This CDR3 spans 13 amino acids. Germline lookup yields CDR1 SGHAT and CDR2 FQNNGV. Trimming cost V 5 bases and J 4 bases; bases outside gene matches: 4. The CDR3 nucleotides are TGTGCCAGCAGCCAGGACAGGGTTTACGAGCAGTACTTC. Translation gives CASSQDRVYEQYF.